These T cell receptor beta chains were read from a single sample in a study of blood T cell repertoires in COVID-19. Measured with immunoSEQ multiplex PCR; TCRdb has only the in-frame clones, and not every one. The repertoire holds about 99,000 clones, more than 70% seen once, with 15% to 20% in the top ten. The sample consisted of peripheral blood. These receptors were collected from a woman of 80 years or more in a cohort sampled during active COVID-19. The CDR3 runs from the conserved cysteine through the conserved F or W. The D gene is left open where the match is weak. Clone size appears in some rows only: once, few, many, or a class for an expanded clone.

CDR3,DNA,size,J,V,D,length
CASSGHPSGNEQFF,TGTGCCAGCAGCGGACACCCTTCTGGGAATGAGCAGTTCTTC,.,TRBJ2-1,TRBV6-5,.,14
CASSLTSGGGYEQFF,TGCGCCAGCAGCTTGACTAGCGGGGGTGGGTATGAGCAGTTCTTC,.,TRBJ2-1,TRBV5-1,TRBD2,15
CASSLEQRAQETQYF,TGTGCCAGCAGCTTGGAACAGCGGGCACAAGAGACCCAGTACTTC,.,TRBJ2-5,TRBV5-4,.,15
CSVGDLRVEHYGYTF,TGCAGCGTCGGGGACTTGAGGGTGGAGCACTATGGCTACACCTTC,.,TRBJ1-2,TRBV29-1,.,15
CASSQEGRAGLYEKLFF,TGCGCCAGCAGCCAAGAAGGAAGGGCAGGGTTGTATGAAAAACTGTTTTTT,.,TRBJ1-4,TRBV4-1,.,17
CASISSGYEQYF,TGTGCCAGCATCTCCTCCGGCTACGAGCAGTACTTC,.,TRBJ2-7,TRBV6-5,.,12
CASSPLSGFGETQYF,TGTGCCAGCAGTCCCTTGTCGGGGTTCGGTGAGACCCAGTACTTC,.,TRBJ2-5,TRBV6-2/TRBV6-3,.,15
CASGGGSTQYF,TGTGCCAGCGGCGGGGGTTCTACGCAGTATTTT,.,TRBJ2-3,TRBV25-1,TRBD2,11
CASSPLDRANTEAFF,TGTGCCAGCAGTCCTTTGGACAGAGCGAACACTGAAGCTTTCTTT,.,TRBJ1-1,TRBV6-5,.,15
CASRATENTEAFF,TGTGCCAGCAGAGCGACAGAAAACACTGAAGCTTTCTTT,.,TRBJ1-1,TRBV2,.,13
CASSRTANTEAFF,TGTGCCAGCAGTCGTACAGCGAACACTGAAGCTTTCTTT,.,TRBJ1-1,TRBV12-3/TRBV12-4,.,13
CASIRRGTTDTQYF,TGTGCCAGCATCCGCCGGGGAACTACAGATACGCAGTATTTT,.,TRBJ2-3,TRBV28,.,14
CASNTGTDTQYF,TGTGCCAGCAATACGGGCACAGATACGCAGTATTTT,.,TRBJ2-3,TRBV7-9,.,12
CASSLQGAGELFF,TGTGCCAGCAGCCTACAGGGGGCCGGGGAGCTGTTTTTT,.,TRBJ2-2,TRBV6-2/TRBV6-3,TRBD1,13
CASSPSRDRVQGAGELFF,TGTGCCAGCAGCCCGTCCCGGGACAGGGTCCAGGGAGCCGGGGAGCTGTTTTTT,once,TRBJ2-2,TRBV7-9,TRBD1,18
CATSDPGGLRSGANVLTF,TGTGCCACCAGTGATCCGGGGGGTCTTCGCTCTGGGGCCAACGTCCTGACTTTC,.,TRBJ2-6,TRBV24-1,TRBD2,18
CAWRPGGPGELFF,TGTGCCTGGCGACCCGGGGGGCCCGGGGAGCTGTTTTTT,few,TRBJ2-2,TRBV30,.,13
CASSQGGSDGYTF,TGTGCCAGCAGCCAAGGTGGCAGCGATGGCTACACCTTC,few,TRBJ1-2,TRBV3-1/TRBV3-2,.,13
CATSAFDRGEEKLFF,TGTGCCACCAGTGCGTTTGACAGGGGAGAAGAAAAACTGTTTTTT,.,TRBJ1-4,TRBV24-1,TRBD1,15
CASSYNSKETQYF,TGTGCCAGCAGTTACAATAGTAAAGAGACCCAGTACTTC,.,TRBJ2-5,TRBV6-5,.,13
CASSLRTSGGADTQYF,TGCGCCAGCAGCTTACGGACTAGCGGGGGGGCGGATACGCAGTATTTT,.,TRBJ2-3,TRBV5-1,TRBD2,16
CASISSFNQPQHF,TGTGCCAGCATCTCGTCTTTCAATCAGCCCCAGCATTTT,.,TRBJ1-5,TRBV6-5,.,13
CASSQAGERLNEAFF,TGTGCCAGCAGCCAAGCCGGGGAGAGGTTGAATGAAGCTTTCTTT,.,TRBJ1-1,TRBV3-1/TRBV3-2,.,15
CASSLLGQTSDTQYF,TGTGCCAGCAGCTTATTGGGCCAGACCTCCGATACGCAGTATTTT,.,TRBJ2-3,TRBV5-6,.,15
CASSQWWQGTNEKLFF,TGTGCCAGCAGTCAATGGTGGCAGGGAACAAATGAAAAACTGTTTTTT,.,TRBJ1-4,TRBV13,.,16
CASSYSNSFWETQYF,TGTGCCAGCAGTTACTCGAACTCCTTTTGGGAGACCCAGTACTTC,.,TRBJ2-5,TRBV6-5,.,15
CASGDPDYGNQPQHF,TGTGCCAGCGGTGACCCCGACTACGGCAATCAGCCCCAGCATTTT,.,TRBJ1-5,TRBV6-1,.,15
CASGRDRGSETQYF,TGTGCCAGCGGTCGGGACAGGGGTTCGGAGACCCAGTACTTC,.,TRBJ2-5,TRBV5-4,TRBD1,14
CASSPGSRVGTDTQYF,TGTGCCAGCAGCCCGGGATCGCGGGTGGGGACAGATACGCAGTATTTT,.,TRBJ2-3,TRBV7-8,.,16
CAREAQGHLAYEQYF,TGTGCCAGGGAAGCACAGGGGCATTTAGCCTACGAGCAGTACTTC,.,TRBJ2-7,TRBV27,TRBD1,15
CASSSGVSGYTF,TGTGCCAGCAGTTCGGGGGTCTCGGGCTACACCTTC,.,TRBJ1-2,TRBV6-2/TRBV6-3,.,12
CASSTWGEMNTEAFF,TGTGCCAGCAGTACCTGGGGGGAAATGAACACTGAAGCTTTCTTT,.,TRBJ1-1,TRBV6-5,.,15
CASSLGQGAYNEQFF,TGTGCCAGCAGCTTAGGACAGGGAGCTTACAATGAGCAGTTCTTC,.,TRBJ2-1,TRBV7-2,TRBD1,15
CASLAGGTDTQYF,TGTGCCAGTCTAGCGGGGGGCACAGATACGCAGTATTTT,.,TRBJ2-3,TRBV19,TRBD2,13
CASGGGRPTDTQYF,TGTGCCAGCGGGGGGGGACGACCCACAGATACGCAGTATTTT,.,TRBJ2-3,TRBV2,TRBD2,14
CASRDINYGYTF,TGTGCCAGCAGGGACATTAACTATGGCTACACCTTC,.,TRBJ1-2,TRBV6-5,.,12
CASHVTGDSSYEQYF,TGTGCCAGCCACGTCACGGGGGACAGCTCCTACGAGCAGTACTTC,.,TRBJ2-7,TRBV28,.,15
CASSWAIGGGPEKLFF,TGTGCCAGCAGTTGGGCGATCGGGGGAGGGCCGGAAAAACTGTTTTTT,.,TRBJ1-4,TRBV6-5,.,16
CASRSDGTRTGNTIYF,TGTGCCAGCAGATCCGATGGGACACGGACTGGAAACACCATATATTTT,once,TRBJ1-3,TRBV6-6,.,16
CASSIRLTVNTEAFF,TGTGCCAGCAGCATCCGACTGACAGTAAACACTGAAGCTTTCTTT,.,TRBJ1-1,TRBV3-1/TRBV3-2,.,15
CASGTRQGFRETQYF,TGTGCCAGCGGAACCCGACAGGGCTTCCGGGAGACCCAGTACTTC,.,TRBJ2-5,TRBV5-6,TRBD1,15
CASSIDRDRNQPQHF,TGTGCCAGCAGCATTGACAGGGACCGCAATCAGCCCCAGCATTTT,.,TRBJ1-5,TRBV7-2,TRBD1,15
CAISGTGSNTGELFF,TGTGCCATCAGTGGGACAGGTTCGAACACCGGGGAGCTGTTTTTT,.,TRBJ2-2,TRBV10-3,TRBD1,15
CASSRDSPWIYEQYF,TGTGCCAGCAGCCGGGACAGCCCTTGGATCTACGAGCAGTACTTC,.,TRBJ2-7,TRBV7-9,TRBD1,15
CSVTYSMNTEAFF,TGCAGCGTTACTTACAGCATGAACACTGAAGCTTTCTTT,.,TRBJ1-1,TRBV29-1,.,13
CASSLLGQGYEQYF,TGTGCCAGCAGCCTACTTGGACAGGGCTACGAGCAGTACTTC,.,TRBJ2-7,TRBV11-1,TRBD1,14
CASSLARLAGTDTQYF,TGTGCCAGCAGTTTGGCCCGACTAGCGGGGACAGATACGCAGTATTTT,.,TRBJ2-3,TRBV28,TRBD2,16
CSVVARRFVGFQETQYF,TGCAGCGTTGTTGCCAGGAGGTTCGTCGGCTTCCAAGAGACCCAGTACTTC,.,TRBJ2-5,TRBV29-1,.,17
CASSPPLGGGNTEAFF,TGTGCCAGCTCACCACCCCTGGGAGGGGGGAACACTGAAGCTTTCTTT,.,TRBJ1-1,TRBV18,.,16
CASSVDLQETQYF,TGTGCCAGCAGCGTAGACCTACAAGAGACCCAGTACTTC,.,TRBJ2-5,TRBV9,.,13
CASSLHLDTQYF,TGTGCCAGCAGTCTTCACTTGGATACGCAGTATTTT,.,TRBJ2-3,TRBV6-5,.,12
CASSVDGYTEAFF,TGTGCCAGCAGCGTAGACGGGTACACTGAAGCTTTCTTT,.,TRBJ1-1,TRBV9,.,13
CASSPPTGRAFF,TGTGCCAGCAGCCCACCGACAGGCAGAGCTTTCTTT,.,TRBJ1-1,TRBV11-2,.,12